These 15 T cell receptor beta chains were all obtained from the same sample, sequenced in a study of identical twins (dated by TCRdb to 2016 to 2017). The library was prepared using 5' RACE. The listed sequencing device is Illumina HiSeq 2000. TCRdb's own reprocessing of the public reads used fastp at Q25 and MiXCR and kept productive beta chains. Each entry merges the rows of one CDR3 protein and shows their most common DNA and genes. Recorded for this sample are roughly 480,000 distinct CDR3 sequences; around 24% of them occurred a single time. Roughly 3% of the sample is held by the ten biggest clonotypes. The same data also went into a second study, on T cells expressing NK-cell markers.

The sample consisted of CD4+ T cells sorted from blood. The receptor source for this set is a woman aged 18-29 years in good health.

This clonotype appeared a single time. The genes are TRBV20-1 and TRBJ1-2, with 7 nucleotides matching TRBD1. From germline, CDR1 is DFQATT and CDR2 SNEGSKA (reference sequence). CDR3 length equals 14 residues. Trimming at V came to 3 bases and at J to 2 bases, leaving 6 bases not matched to a gene. The CDR3 nucleotides are TGCAGTGCTAGTCACAACAGGGGAAACTATGGCTACACCTTC. Translating it yields CSASHNRGNYGYTF.

The chain links TRBV6-6 to TRBJ2-7; no firm D call. V lost 0 bases and J 7 bases, leaving 7 bases between the germline ends. Germline V gene lookup returns CDR1 MNHNY and CDR2 SVGAGI (reference sequence). This CDR3 spans 12 amino acids. The CDR3 coding sequence is TGTGCCAGCAGTTACTCGGACCGAGAGCAGTACTTC. It yields the protein CASSYSDREQYF.

This clonotype was counted only a few times. The chain joins TRBV7-2 to TRBJ1-2, with TRBD1 identical over 9 bases. CDR1 and CDR2 (germline): SGHTA, FQGNSA. After removal of 6 bases from V and 0 bases from J, the junction contained 11 bases not matched to a gene. The CDR3 is 17 amino acids. The CDR3 DNA reads as TGTGCCAGCAGACTGAGGGGGGACAGGGCCACTAACTATGGCTACACCTTC. Translation gives CASRLRGDRATNYGYTF.

The chain joins TRBV10-3 to TRBJ2-5; TRBD2 agrees at 9 bases. V gave up 4 bases and J gave up 2 bases; unmatched junction bases: 8. Germline loops: CDR1 ENHRY, CDR2 SYGVKD. CDR3 length: 16 residues. CDR3 sequence reads: CAISGGTSSEQETQYF. The DNA for the CDR3 is TGTGCCATCAGTGGGGGGACTAGCTCCGAGCAAGAGACCCAGTACTTC.

J is TRBJ2-5 and V is TRBV10-3; no reliable D call. Per germline, CDR1 ENHRY and CDR2 SYGVKD. With 1 base removed from V and 5 bases from J, the gap between germline ends came to 11 bases. This CDR3 is 14 amino acids long. CDR3 DNA sequence: TGTGCCATCAGTGAGTTTGGCTATGAGGAGACCCAGTACTTC. It specifies CAISEFGYEETQYF.

This chain uses TRBV10-3 with TRBJ2-2; D not resolved. Germline-derived CDR1 and CDR2 are ENHRY and SYGVKD. Trimming left V 10 bases short and J 7 bases short, with 16 bases between. The CDR3 runs 13 residues. As DNA, the CDR3 is TGTGCCACCTCGCCTTTAGCTGTCGGGGAGCTGTTTTTT. Residues: CATSPLAVGELFF.

The V gene is TRBV20-1, the J gene TRBJ2-7, with D uncertain. Germline loops: CDR1 DFQATT, CDR2 SNEGSKA (reference sequence). The CDR3 runs to 13 residues. Trimming took off 1 base at V and 3 bases at J, with 10 bases between the two ends. The CDR3 DNA reads as TGCAGTGCTAGAGCCAAGCCATTCTACGAGCAGTACTTC. Translation: CSARAKPFYEQYF.

This clonotype was counted between two and nine times. The chain joins TRBV4-2 to TRBJ2-7; a possible D gene is TRBD2 (6 bases). The V end was cut by 1 base, the J end by 7 bases, with 8 bases between. This CDR3 spans 12 amino acids. Germline V gene data show CDR1 as LGHNA and CDR2 as YNFKEQ. The CDR3: CASSQVGGEQYF. The CDR3 DNA reads TGTGCCAGCAGCCAAGTTGGGGGGGAGCAGTACTTC.

The V gene is TRBV3-1, the J gene TRBJ2-5; D gene uncertain. The CDR3 is 14 residues long. V lost 4 bases, J lost 1 base, and 10 bases lay in between. Germline CDR1 reads LGHDT; CDR2 reads YNNKEL (reference sequence). This CDR3 is CASSPPAVQETQYF. The CDR3 DNA reads as TGTGCCAGCAGCCCCCCGGCGGTCCAAGAGACCCAGTACTTC.

This rearrangement joins TRBV30 to TRBJ1-5; 10 positions agree with TRBD1. V lost 5 bases and J lost 6; bases outside the gene matches: 7. The CDR3 is made up of 14 amino acids. From germline, CDR1 is GTSNPN and CDR2 SVGIG (reference sequence). CDR3: CAWDRGLGTQPQHF. In DNA form, the CDR3 reads TGTGCCTGGGACAGGGGGCTGGGGACTCAGCCCCAGCATTTT.

The rearrangement joins TRBV10-3 to TRBJ2-1; either TRBD1 or TRBD2 may fit D (6 bases each). Trimming pared 4 bases from V and 7 bases from J, leaving 17 bases between. CDR3 length: 15 amino acids. Germline assignment: CDR1 ENHRY and CDR2 SYGVKD. The DNA for the CDR3 is TGTGCCATCAGTGGGGGAGGAGGAGGGGGGAATGAGCAGTTCTTC. Amino acids: CAISGGGGGGNEQFF.

In its sample, this clonotype was seen a few times. The chain employs TRBV20-1 and TRBJ2-2; no definite D call. Germline CDR1 is DFQATT and CDR2 is SNEGSKA (reference sequence). Trimming removed 6 bases from V and 1 base from J, with 6 bases in between. The CDR3 loop spans 12 amino acids. The CDR3, as DNA: TGCAGTGCCGGCAGGAACACCGGGGAGCTGTTTTTT. Its translation is CSAGRNTGELFF.

The rearrangement joins TRBV6-1 to TRBJ1-6, with D possibly matching TRBD1 (5 bases). With 6 bases removed from V and 4 bases from J, the gap between germline ends came to 10 bases. Germline CDR1 and CDR2: MNHNS and SASEGT. The CDR3 is 14 residues long. The CDR3 DNA reads TGTGCCAGCAGGAGAGACAGTTATAATTCACCCCTCCACTTT. It yields the protein CASRRDSYNSPLHF.

In this sample, this clonotype turned up a few times. J is TRBJ2-7 and V is TRBV6-5; the D gene is possibly TRBD2 (5 bases). Trimming shortened V by 0 bases and J by 2 bases, and 11 bases separated the two germline ends. Germline V gene sequence: CDR1 MNHEY, CDR2 SVGAGI. This CDR3 contains 15 residues. For the CDR3, the DNA is TGTGCCAGCAGTTACTCCCGGGGTACAGCCTACGAGCAGTACTTC. The encoded protein is CASSYSRGTAYEQYF.

V gene TRBV9 combines with J gene TRBJ2-1, with D hard to call. The CDR3 is 12 amino acids. CDR1 and CDR2 (germline): SGDLS, YYNGEE. Trimming took off 2 bases at V and 8 bases at J, with 8 bases between the two ends. The CDR3 DNA reads as TGTGCCAGCAGCGTGCTCTCCCATGAGCAGTTCTTC. This translates into CASSVLSHEQFF. Drawing the rest from reference TRBV9 and TRBJ2-1, the complete variable domain is DSGVTQTPKHLITATGQRVTLRCSPRSGDLSVYWYQQSLDQGLQFLIQYYNGEERAKGNILERFSAQQFPDLHSELNLSSLELGDSALYFCASSVLSHEQFFGPGTRLTVL.